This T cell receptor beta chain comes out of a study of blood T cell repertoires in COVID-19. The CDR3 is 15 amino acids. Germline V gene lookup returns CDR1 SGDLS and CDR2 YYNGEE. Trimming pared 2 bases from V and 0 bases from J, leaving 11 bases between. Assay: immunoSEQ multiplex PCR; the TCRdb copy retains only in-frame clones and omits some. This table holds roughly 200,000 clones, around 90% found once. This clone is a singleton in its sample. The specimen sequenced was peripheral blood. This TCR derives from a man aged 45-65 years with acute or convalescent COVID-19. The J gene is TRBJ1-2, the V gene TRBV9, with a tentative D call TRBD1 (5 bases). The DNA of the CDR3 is TGTGCCAGCAGCGTCTCAGGGCAAGCTAACTATGGCTACACCTTC. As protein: CASSVSGQANYGYTF.